This TCR beta chain was found in a study of cytomegalovirus exposure and HLA in healthy donors. Whole-study results and caveats: TCR association rates varied by HLA locus in a later analysis, with DRB1 highest and HLA-C lowest. Whilst most TCR sequences proved rare, a subset of public TCRs occurred across many donors. As confirmed in vitro, three CMV-associated chains were specific for CMV antigens. Apart from CMV serostatus, no immune exposure information was available.

Worth noting for this clone: The antigen is unknown.

Germline loops: CDR1 SEHNR, CDR2 FQNEAQ (reference sequence). The CDR3 totals 13 residues. Trimming removed 1 base at V and 6 bases at J, with 9 bases between. The primer mix had 60 Vbeta and 13 Jbeta primers. Method: immunoSEQ multiplex PCR; TCRdb's copy keeps in-frame clones and lacks some. This table has hundreds of thousands of clones, 82% appearing once. What was sequenced was PBMCs. The genes are TRBV7-9 and TRBJ1-1; D ambiguous. This TCR derives from a man aged 35-49 years in good health and CMV-seropositive. CDR3 in amino acids: CASSLVGQSEAFF. In DNA, the CDR3 is TGTGCCAGCAGCTTAGTTGGGCAATCTGAAGCTTTCTTT.